The subject of this entry is one TCR beta chain. After removal of 5 bases from V and 5 bases from J, the junction contained 11 bases not matched to a gene. This CDR3 has 15 amino acids. The germline CDR1 and CDR2 sequences are SGHRS and YFSETQ. This sample stems from a study of T cells in narcolepsy. Study-level background: Healthy controls were enrolled alongside patients with narcolepsy type 1 or type 2.

The repertoire was sequenced with immunoSEQ multiplex PCR; TCRdb's copy has only in-frame clones and lacks some. The sample contains some 30,000 clones, over 75% of which appear only once. This TCR was sampled from a human donor in good health. This chain joins TRBV5-1 and TRBJ2-7; TRBD1 agrees at 9 bases. Sequenced sample: memory (CD45RA-) CD4+ T cells from blood. CDR3: CASSRVGGQGHEQYF. For the CDR3, the DNA is TGCGCCAGCAGTCGGGTGGGGGGACAGGGCCACGAGCAGTACTTC.